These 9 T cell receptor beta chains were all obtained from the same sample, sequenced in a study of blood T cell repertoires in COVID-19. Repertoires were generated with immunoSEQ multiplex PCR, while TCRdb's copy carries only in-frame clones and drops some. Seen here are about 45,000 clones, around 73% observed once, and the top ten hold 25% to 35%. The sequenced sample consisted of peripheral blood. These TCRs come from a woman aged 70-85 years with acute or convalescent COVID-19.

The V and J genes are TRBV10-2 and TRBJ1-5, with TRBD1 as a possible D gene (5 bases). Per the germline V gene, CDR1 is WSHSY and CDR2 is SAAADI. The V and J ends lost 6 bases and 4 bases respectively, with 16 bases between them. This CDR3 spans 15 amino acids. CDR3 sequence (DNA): TGCGCCAGCAGCCAACGGGACTTACCGAATCAGCCCCAGCATTTT. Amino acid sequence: CASSQRDLPNQPQHF.

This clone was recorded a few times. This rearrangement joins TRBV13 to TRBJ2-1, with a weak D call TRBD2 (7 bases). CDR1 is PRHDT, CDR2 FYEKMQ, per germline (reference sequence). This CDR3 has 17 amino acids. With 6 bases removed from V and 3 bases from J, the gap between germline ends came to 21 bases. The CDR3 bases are TGTGCCAGCAGTCAAACCGGGCGGGGGCCATTCTACAATGAGCAGTTCTTC. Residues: CASSQTGRGPFYNEQFF. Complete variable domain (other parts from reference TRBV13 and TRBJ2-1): AAGVIQSPRHLIKEKRETATLKCYPIPRHDTVYWYQQGPGQDPQFLISFYEKMQSDKGSIPDRFSAQQFSDYHSELNMSSLELGDSALYFCASSQTGRGPFYNEQFFGPGTRLTVL.

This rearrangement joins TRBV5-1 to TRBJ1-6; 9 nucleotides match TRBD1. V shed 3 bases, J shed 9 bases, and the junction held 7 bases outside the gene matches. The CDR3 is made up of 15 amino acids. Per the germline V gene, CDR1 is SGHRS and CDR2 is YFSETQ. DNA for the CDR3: TGCGCCAGCAGCTCAGGGGACAGGGTGTCTTCACCCCTCCACTTT. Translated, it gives CASSSGDRVSSPLHF. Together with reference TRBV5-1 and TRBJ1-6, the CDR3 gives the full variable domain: KAGVTQTPRYLIKTRGQQVTLSCSPISGHRSVSWYQQTPGQGLQFLFEYFSETQRNKGNFPGRFSGRQFSNSRSEMNVSTLELGDSALYLCASSSGDRVSSPLHFGNGTRLTVT.

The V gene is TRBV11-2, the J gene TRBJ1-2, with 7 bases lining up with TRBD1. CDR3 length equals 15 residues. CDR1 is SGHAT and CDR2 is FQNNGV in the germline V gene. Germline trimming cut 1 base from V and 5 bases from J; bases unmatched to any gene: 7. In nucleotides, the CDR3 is TGTGCCAGCAGCTTAGGCCGAGGGGGCTGGTATGGCTACACCTTC. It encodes CASSLGRGGWYGYTF.

The CDR3 protein is CSVEALLINREQFF. CDR3 sequence (DNA): TGCAGCGTTGAAGCCCTACTTATAAACCGGGAGCAGTTCTTC. The V gene is TRBV29-1, the J gene TRBJ2-1; D call uncertain. Germline values: CDR1 SQVTM, CDR2 ANQGSEA. This CDR3 is built from 14 residues. Trimming removed 1 base at V and 10 bases at J, with 17 bases between.

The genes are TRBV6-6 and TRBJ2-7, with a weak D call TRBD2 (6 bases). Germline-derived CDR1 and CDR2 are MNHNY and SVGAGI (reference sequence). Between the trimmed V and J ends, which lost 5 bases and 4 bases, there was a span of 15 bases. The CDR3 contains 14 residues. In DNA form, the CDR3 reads TGTGCCAGCAGTCCAAACCCGGGACTTTACGAGCAGTACTTC. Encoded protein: CASSPNPGLYEQYF.

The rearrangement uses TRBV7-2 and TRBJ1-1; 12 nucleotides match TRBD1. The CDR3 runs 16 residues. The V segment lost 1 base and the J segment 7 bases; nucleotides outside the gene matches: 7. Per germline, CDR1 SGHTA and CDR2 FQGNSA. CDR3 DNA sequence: TGTGCCAGCAGCTTAGTCTTCGGGACAGGGGGCATTGAAGCTTTCTTT. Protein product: CASSLVFGTGGIEAFF.

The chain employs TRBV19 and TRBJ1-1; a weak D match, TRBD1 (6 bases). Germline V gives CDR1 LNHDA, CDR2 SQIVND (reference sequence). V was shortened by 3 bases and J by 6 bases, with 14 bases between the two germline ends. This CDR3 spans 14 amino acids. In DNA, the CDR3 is TGTGCCAGTAGTATCACAGGGATTGTCGCTGAAGCTTTCTTT. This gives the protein CASSITGIVAEAFF.

CDR3 nucleotide sequence: TGTGCCACCAGTATCCATCGGGGGGCAGATGGCTACACCTTC. Translated: CATSIHRGADGYTF. The rearrangement uses TRBV15 and TRBJ1-2, with D maybe TRBD1 (6 bases). Trimming removed 6 bases at V and 6 bases at J, with 17 bases between. CDR3 length: 14 amino acids. CDR1 and CDR2 (germline): LNHNV, YYDKDF (reference sequence).